The entry below describes one T cell receptor (beta chain). Produced via immunoSEQ multiplex PCR; TCRdb's table is partial and in-frame only. The table has about 29,000 clones, approximately 92% seen once. The sample comes from a study of T cell changes during pregnancy in multiple sclerosis. The source was CD8+ T cells from peripheral blood mononuclear cells, collected before pregnancy. This receptor was identified in a female donor with multiple sclerosis, enrolled in a pregnancy study.

The CDR3 spells CASSPGGMGEQYF. DNA of the CDR3: TGTGCCAGCTCCCCAGGGGGCATGGGCGAGCAGTACTTC. The rearrangement joins TRBV4-2 to TRBJ2-7; TRBD1 agrees at 8 bases. Trimming at V came to 8 bases and at J to 6 bases, leaving 9 bases not matched to a gene. The CDR3 totals 13 residues. In germline, CDR1 is LGHNA, CDR2 YNFKEQ.